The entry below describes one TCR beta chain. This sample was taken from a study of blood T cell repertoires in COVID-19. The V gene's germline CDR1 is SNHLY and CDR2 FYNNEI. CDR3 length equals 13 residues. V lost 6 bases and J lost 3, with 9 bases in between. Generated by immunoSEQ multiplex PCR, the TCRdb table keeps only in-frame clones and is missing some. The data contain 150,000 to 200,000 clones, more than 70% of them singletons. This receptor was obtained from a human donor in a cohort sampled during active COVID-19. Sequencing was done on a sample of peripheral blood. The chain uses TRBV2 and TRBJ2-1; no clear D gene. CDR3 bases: TGTGCCAGCAGCGTACTCTACTACAATGAGCAGTTCTTC. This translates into CASSVLYYNEQFF.